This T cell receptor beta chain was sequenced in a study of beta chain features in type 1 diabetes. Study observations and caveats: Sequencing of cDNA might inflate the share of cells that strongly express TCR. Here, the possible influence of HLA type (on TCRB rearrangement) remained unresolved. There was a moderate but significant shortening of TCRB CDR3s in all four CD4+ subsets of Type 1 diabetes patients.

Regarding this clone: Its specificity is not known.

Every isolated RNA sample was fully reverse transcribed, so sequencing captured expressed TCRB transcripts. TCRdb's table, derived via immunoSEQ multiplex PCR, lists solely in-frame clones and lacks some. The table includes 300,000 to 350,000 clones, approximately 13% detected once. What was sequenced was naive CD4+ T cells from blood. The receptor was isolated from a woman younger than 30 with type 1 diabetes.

CDR3 sequence: CASRVTDEAFF. CDR3 DNA sequence: TGTGCCAGCAGGGTGACAGATGAAGCTTTCTTT. The V gene is TRBV28, the J gene TRBJ1-1, with a possible D match to TRBD1 (5 bases). Germline V gene data show CDR1 as MDHEN and CDR2 as SYDVKM. This CDR3 has 11 amino acids. V lost 6 bases to trimming and J lost 7 bases, with 9 bases between them.